These 21 T cell receptor beta chains were all obtained from the same sample, sequenced in a study of cytomegalovirus exposure and HLA in healthy donors. With 60 Vbeta and 13 Jbeta primers, the PCR was carried out. Generated by immunoSEQ multiplex PCR, the TCRdb table keeps only in-frame clones and is missing some. The table lists under 150,000 clones. Input material: PBMCs. Receptors originate from a woman aged 40 to 55 in good health and CMV-seronegative.

The chain links TRBV19 to TRBJ1-5, with 7 bases fitting TRBD1. Germline loops: CDR1 LNHDA, CDR2 SQIVND (reference sequence). V lost 7 bases and J lost 2; bases outside the gene matches: 8. The CDR3 spans 15 residues. DNA for the CDR3: TGTGCCAGTAATCCCGCCGGACAGGGCAATCAGCCCCAGCATTTT. Protein product: CASNPAGQGNQPQHF.

This chain uses TRBV7-2 with TRBJ2-7; a weak D match, TRBD2 (5 bases). V was shortened by 5 bases and J by 1 base, with 9 bases between the two germline ends. The germline gives CDR1 SGHTA, CDR2 FQGNSA. The CDR3 covers 13 residues. The CDR3 bases are TGTGCCAGCAGCGTTCGGGGTTCCTACGAGCAGTACTTC. Translation gives CASSVRGSYEQYF. Full variable domain (remainder filled in from reference TRBV7-2 and TRBJ2-7): GAGVSQSPSNKVTEKGKDVELRCDPISGHTALYWYRQSLGQGLEFLIYFQGNSAPDKSGLPSDRFSAERTGGSVSTLTIQRTQQEDSAVYLCASSVRGSYEQYFGPGTRLTVT.

The chain combines TRBV4-1 with TRBJ2-1; no clear D gene. Trimming pared 0 bases from V and 3 bases from J, leaving 6 bases between. Germline V lookup: CDR1 MGHRA, CDR2 YSYEKL. The CDR3 consists of 14 residues. CDR3 residues: CASSQENSYNEQFF. CDR3 nucleotide sequence: TGCGCCAGCAGCCAAGAAAACAGCTACAATGAGCAGTTCTTC.

This chain links TRBV7-9 with TRBJ1-2; no clear D. In germline, CDR1 is SEHNR, CDR2 FQNEAQ (reference sequence). The CDR3 totals 12 residues. Trimming pared 2 bases from V and 4 bases from J, leaving 5 bases between. The DNA of the CDR3 is TGTGCCAGCAGCTTATATAGCTATGGCTACACCTTC. This translates into CASSLYSYGYTF.

The CDR3 coding sequence is TGTGCCAGCTCACCACCGGGGGTCAGGGGCGAGACCCAGTACTTC. This encodes CASSPPGVRGETQYF. The gene calls are TRBV18 and TRBJ2-5; the D gene is possibly TRBD1 (6 bases). V was shortened by 0 bases and J by 5 bases, with 13 bases between the two germline ends. The germline gives CDR1 KGHSH, CDR2 LQKENI. This CDR3 is 15 amino acids long.

J is TRBJ1-5 and V is TRBV4-2, with a tentative D call TRBD1 (6 bases). The length of the CDR3 is 15 residues. Per germline, CDR1 LGHNA and CDR2 YNFKEQ. With 1 base removed from V and 0 bases from J, the gap between germline ends came to 7 bases. The CDR3 DNA follows: TGTGCCAGCAGCCAAGGGACAGATAGCAATCAGCCCCAGCATTTT. Protein: CASSQGTDSNQPQHF.

This chain joins TRBV5-1 and TRBJ1-1, with a possible D match to TRBD1 (5 bases). CDR1 is SGHRS and CDR2 is YFSETQ in the germline V gene. This CDR3 spans 13 amino acids. The germline V and J ends were trimmed by 5 bases and 5 bases, with 13 bases remaining between them. The CDR3: CASRLAQGTEAFF. The DNA for the CDR3 is TGCGCCAGCAGGCTGGCGCAGGGTACTGAAGCTTTCTTT.

The V and J genes are TRBV5-1 and TRBJ2-2, with D perhaps TRBD2 (5 bases). Germline V gene sequence: CDR1 SGHRS, CDR2 YFSETQ. Trimming left V 1 base short and J 6 bases short, with 7 bases between. This CDR3 has 13 amino acids. The CDR3 region is CASSLREAGELFF. Here the CDR3 DNA reads TGCGCCAGCAGCTTGCGGGAAGCCGGGGAGCTGTTTTTT. Complete variable domain (other parts from reference TRBV5-1 and TRBJ2-2): KAGVTQTPRYLIKTRGQQVTLSCSPISGHRSVSWYQQTPGQGLQFLFEYFSETQRNKGNFPGRFSGRQFSNSRSEMNVSTLELGDSALYLCASSLREAGELFFGEGSRLTVL.

The rearrangement uses TRBV10-1 and TRBJ1-1; D uncertain. V was trimmed by 7 bases and J by 0 bases, leaving 21 bases between them. CDR3 length: 17 residues. The germline V gene has CDR1 WNHNN and CDR2 SYGVQD (reference sequence). As DNA, the CDR3 is TGCGCCAGCAACCCGAGGAGAATGGAGATAATGAACACTGAAGCTTTCTTT. Protein: CASNPRRMEIMNTEAFF.

CDR3 region: CASSSGTGGTDTQYF. CDR3 in DNA: TGTGCCAGTAGCTCCGGGACAGGGGGCACAGATACGCAGTATTTT. The genes are TRBV19 and TRBJ2-3; TRBD1 matches at 10 bases. The CDR3 totals 15 residues. Trimming at V came to 6 bases and at J to 1 base, leaving 4 bases not matched to a gene. Germline V gene data show CDR1 as LNHDA and CDR2 as SQIVND (reference sequence).

The chain carries TRBV6-6 and TRBJ1-3, with a possible D match to TRBD1 (5 bases). The CDR3 length is 16 residues. Trimming stripped 4 bases from V and 4 bases from J, with 17 bases between. Germline lookup yields CDR1 MNHNY and CDR2 SVGAGI (reference sequence). DNA of the CDR3: TGTGCCAGCAGTTCGCCTGACCAGGGTAGGGGAAACACCATATATTTT. Its translation: CASSSPDQGRGNTIYF.

The chain has TRBV5-1 and TRBJ1-1; D is possibly TRBD1 (5 bases). Germline CDR1 SGHRS, CDR2 YFSETQ. This CDR3 spans 14 amino acids. V gave up 3 bases and J gave up 3 bases, with 12 bases separating them. DNA for the CDR3: TGCGCCAGCAGCTCCGGGACTCCAGACACTGAAGCTTTCTTT. Translated, it gives CASSSGTPDTEAFF.

This chain links TRBV9 with TRBJ2-5, with no clear D. Germline V lookup: CDR1 SGDLS, CDR2 YYNGEE. This CDR3 is built from 13 residues. V lost 2 bases, J lost 5 bases, and 10 bases lay in between. CDR3 in DNA: TGTGCCAGCAGCGTCAACAGTCGGGAGACCCAGTACTTC. Amino acids: CASSVNSRETQYF.

The V and J genes are TRBV7-3 and TRBJ1-1; no reliable D call. The CDR3 is made up of 13 amino acids. With 5 bases removed from V and 1 base from J, the gap between germline ends came to 8 bases. Germline CDR1 and CDR2: SGHTA and FQGTGA. CDR3 sequence: CASSTTANTEAFF. As DNA, the CDR3 is TGTGCCAGCAGCACCACAGCGAACACTGAAGCTTTCTTT.

This chain connects TRBV28 to TRBJ1-6; 7 nucleotides match TRBD1. Germline CDR1 reads MDHEN; CDR2 reads SYDVKM. This CDR3 has 16 amino acids. Trimming removed 5 bases from V and 9 bases from J; junction bases left unmatched: 13. The CDR3 sequence is CASSEPGQRTFSPLHF. The CDR3 coding sequence is TGTGCCAGCAGTGAGCCGGGACAGCGAACCTTTTCACCCCTCCACTTT.

The chain is built from TRBV5-8 and TRBJ2-1; 11 bases fit TRBD2. This CDR3 is 15 amino acids long. The germline V gene has CDR1 SGHTS and CDR2 YDEGEE. V gave up 6 bases and J gave up 5 bases; unmatched junction bases: 7. The DNA of the CDR3 is TGTGCCAGCAAGCTAGCGGGGGGTTTGAACAATGAGCAGTTCTTC. It yields the protein CASKLAGGLNNEQFF.

The genes are TRBV5-1 and TRBJ2-5; D is perhaps TRBD1 (6 bases). Trimming took 0 bases from V and 5 from J, leaving 14 bases between them. This CDR3 has 15 residues. Germline V gives CDR1 SGHRS, CDR2 YFSETQ. The CDR3 region has the DNA TGCGCCAGCAGCTTGGCCGGCAGGGGCGAGGAGACCCAGTACTTC. Encoded protein: CASSLAGRGEETQYF.

This chain joins TRBV7-3 and TRBJ1-1, with 9 bases identical to TRBD1. This CDR3 region has 14 residues. The V gene's germline CDR1 is SGHTA and CDR2 FQGTGA. Trimming at V came to 1 base and at J to 4 bases, leaving 1 base not matched to a gene. In DNA, the CDR3 is TGTGCCAGCAGCTTAAAGGGACAGGGCACTGAAGCTTTCTTT. Protein sequence: CASSLKGQGTEAFF.

The chain links TRBV5-4 to TRBJ2-2; 10 positions agree with TRBD1. The V segment lost 4 bases and the J segment 6 bases; nucleotides outside the gene matches: 6. Germline V gene lookup returns CDR1 SGHNT and CDR2 YYREEE (reference sequence). The CDR3 loop spans 15 amino acids. The CDR3 protein is CASSTRQGAPGELFF. For the CDR3, the DNA is TGTGCCAGCAGCACCCGACAGGGGGCGCCCGGGGAGCTGTTTTTT.

A word on this clone: This sample includes further DNA sequences coding for the same CDR3. The chain joins TRBV7-2 to TRBJ2-5; D unclear. Germline values: CDR1 SGHTA, CDR2 FQGNSA. The V end was cut by 1 base, the J end by 5 bases, with 5 bases between. This CDR3 comprises 12 residues. CDR3 region: CASSLVRETQYF. DNA for the CDR3: TGTGCCAGCAGCTTAGTGAGGGAGACCCAGTACTTC.

The chain has TRBV6-5 and TRBJ1-6; possible D gene TRBD1, 6 bases. V was cut by 7 bases and J by 9 bases, with 16 bases left in between. This CDR3 contains 14 residues. Per the germline V gene, CDR1 is MNHEY and CDR2 is SVGAGI. Here the CDR3 reads CASTMTGRGSPLHF. CDR3 coding DNA: TGTGCCAGCACCATGACAGGCCGGGGTTCACCCCTCCACTTT.